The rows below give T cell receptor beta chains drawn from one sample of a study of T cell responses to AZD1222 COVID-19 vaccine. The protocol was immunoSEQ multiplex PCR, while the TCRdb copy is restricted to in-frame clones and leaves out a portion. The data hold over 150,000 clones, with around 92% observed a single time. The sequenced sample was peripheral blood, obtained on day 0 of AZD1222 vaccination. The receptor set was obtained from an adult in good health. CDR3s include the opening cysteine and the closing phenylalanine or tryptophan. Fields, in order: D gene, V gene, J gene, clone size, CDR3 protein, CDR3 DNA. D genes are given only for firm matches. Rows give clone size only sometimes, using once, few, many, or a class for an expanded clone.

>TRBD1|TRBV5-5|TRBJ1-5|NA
CASSLPGTGGNQPQHF
TGTGCCAGCAGCTTGCCGGGGACAGGGGGCAATCAGCCCCAGCATTTT
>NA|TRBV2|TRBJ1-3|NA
CASSENRASGNTIYF
TGTGCCAGCAGTGAAAACCGGGCTTCTGGAAACACCATATATTTT
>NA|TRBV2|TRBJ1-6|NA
CASSEGNDNSPLHF
TGTGCCAGCAGTGAAGGGAATGATAATTCACCCCTCCACTTT
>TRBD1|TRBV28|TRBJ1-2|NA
CASTAGQGNYGYTF
TGTGCCAGCACTGCGGGACAGGGAAACTATGGCTACACCTTC
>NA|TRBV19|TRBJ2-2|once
CASSMGADTGELFF
TGTGCCAGTAGTATGGGCGCGGACACCGGGGAGCTGTTTTTT
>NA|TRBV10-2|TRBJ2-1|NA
CASSVPRGNNEQFF
TGCGCCAGCAGTGTCCCCCGAGGGAACAATGAGCAGTTCTTC
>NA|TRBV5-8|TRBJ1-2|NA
CASSLKTRPRRGHLNYGYTF
TGTGCCAGCAGCCTAAAGACAAGACCAAGGAGGGGACATCTTAACTATGGCTACACCTTC
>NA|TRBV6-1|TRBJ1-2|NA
CASSEVAGAADTYTF
TGTGCCAGCAGTGAAGTCGCAGGGGCCGCCGACACCTACACCTTC
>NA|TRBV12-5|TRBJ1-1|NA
CASGLVAGDTEAFF
TGTGCTAGTGGTTTGGTAGCGGGAGACACTGAAGCTTTCTTT
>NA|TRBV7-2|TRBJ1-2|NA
CASSLGVGNYGYTF
TGTGCCAGCAGCTTAGGGGTCGGCAACTATGGCTACACCTTC
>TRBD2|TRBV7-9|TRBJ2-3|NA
CASSRDYARTDTQYF
TGTGCCAGCAGCAGGGACTATGCCCGCACAGATACGCAGTATTTT
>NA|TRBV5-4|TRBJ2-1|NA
CASSLIRVMDYNEQFF
TGTGCCAGCAGCTTAATACGGGTAATGGATTACAATGAGCAGTTCTTC
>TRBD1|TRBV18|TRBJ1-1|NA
CASSRETGGTVEAFF
TGTGCCAGCTCACGGGAGACAGGGGGAACAGTCGAAGCTTTCTTT
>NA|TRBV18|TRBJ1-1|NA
CASSPRSGRDTEAFF
TGTGCCAGCTCACCGCGGTCAGGCAGAGACACTGAAGCTTTCTTT
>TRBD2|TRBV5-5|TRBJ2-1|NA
CASSSLAGPYNEQFF
TGTGCCAGCAGCTCCCTAGCGGGACCCTACAATGAGCAGTTCTTC
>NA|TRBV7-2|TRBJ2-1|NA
CASSPQGRRPSYNEQFF
TGTGCCAGCAGCCCCCAGGGTCGCAGACCCTCCTACAATGAGCAGTTCTTC
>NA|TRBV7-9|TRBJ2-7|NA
CASSAPTGYEQYF
TGTGCCAGCAGCGCTCCGACAGGCTACGAGCAGTACTTC
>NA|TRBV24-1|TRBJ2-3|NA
CATSGIFTDTQYF
TGTGCCACCAGCGGGATATTCACAGATACGCAGTATTTT
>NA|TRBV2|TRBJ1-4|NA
CASRGQGAGQKLFF
TGTGCCAGCAGGGGGCAGGGCGCAGGGCAAAAACTGTTTTTT
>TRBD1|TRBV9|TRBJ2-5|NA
CASSAGDRGTKTQYF
TGTGCCAGCAGCGCGGGGGACAGGGGAACGAAGACCCAGTACTTC
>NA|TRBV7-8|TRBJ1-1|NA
CASSLYRVGTMYLNTEAFF
TGTGCCAGCAGCTTATACCGCGTCGGCACAATGTACCTGAACACTGAAGCTTTCTTT
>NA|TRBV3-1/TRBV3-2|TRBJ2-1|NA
CASRGRSYNEQFF
TGTGCCAGCAGGGGTAGGTCTTACAATGAGCAGTTCTTC
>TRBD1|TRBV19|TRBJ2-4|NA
CASSPGQGAMENIQYF
TGTGCCAGTAGCCCTGGACAGGGGGCGATGGAAAACATTCAGTACTTC
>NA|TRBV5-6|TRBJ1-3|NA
CASSLVSGSGNTIYF
TGTGCCAGCAGCTTGGTTTCAGGGTCTGGAAACACCATATATTTT
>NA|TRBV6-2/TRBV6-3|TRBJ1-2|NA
CASSIGGGYGYTF
TGTGCCAGCAGCATAGGTGGTGGCTATGGCTACACCTTC
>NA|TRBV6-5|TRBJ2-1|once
CASRNPRFNEQFF
TGTGCCAGCAGAAATCCCAGGTTCAATGAGCAGTTCTTC
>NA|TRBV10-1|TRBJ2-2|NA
CASSESPDDTGELFF
TGCGCCAGCAGTGAGTCGCCCGACGACACCGGGGAGCTGTTTTTT
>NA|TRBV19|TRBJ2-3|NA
CASSIWEEGDTQYF
TGTGCCAGTAGTATCTGGGAGGAGGGAGATACGCAGTATTTT
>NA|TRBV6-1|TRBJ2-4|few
CASSESHGSSWGIQYF
TGTGCCAGCAGTGAATCACACGGTAGTAGTTGGGGCATTCAGTACTTC
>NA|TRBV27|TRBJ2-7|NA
CASSPDQTYEQYF
TGTGCCAGCAGTCCGGACCAAACCTACGAGCAGTACTTC
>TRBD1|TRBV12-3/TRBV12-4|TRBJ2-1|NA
CASSFGTVRFF
TGTGCCAGCAGTTTTGGGACAGTGCGGTTCTTC
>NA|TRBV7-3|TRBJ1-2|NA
CASSLRQGSNYGYTF
TGTGCCAGCAGCTTAAGGCAGGGATCTAACTATGGCTACACCTTC
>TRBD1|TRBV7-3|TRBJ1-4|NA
CASSLGTAHAINEKLFF
TGTGCCAGCAGCTTAGGGACAGCCCACGCGATTAATGAAAAACTGTTTTTT
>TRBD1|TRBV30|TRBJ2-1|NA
CAWSVPDRGILDEQFF
TGTGCCTGGAGTGTTCCAGACAGGGGGATTCTAGATGAGCAGTTCTTC
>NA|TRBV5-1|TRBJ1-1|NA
CASNRSPNTEAFF
TGCGCCAGCAACAGGAGCCCGAACACTGAAGCTTTCTTT
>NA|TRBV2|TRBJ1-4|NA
CASSEGQLLGLNEKLFF
TGTGCCAGCAGTGAAGGGCAACTCCTAGGGCTCAATGAAAAACTGTTTTTT
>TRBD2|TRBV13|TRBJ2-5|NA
CASSPSGRAEETQYF
TGTGCCAGCAGCCCGAGCGGGAGGGCCGAGGAGACCCAGTACTTC
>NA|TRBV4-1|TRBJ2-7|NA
CASSQKQFYEQYF
TGCGCCAGCAGCCAAAAACAGTTCTACGAGCAGTACTTC
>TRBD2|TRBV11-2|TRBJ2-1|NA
CASSLDRGTGGRYEQFF
TGTGCCAGCAGCTTAGACCGGGGAACGGGGGGGCGATATGAGCAGTTCTTC
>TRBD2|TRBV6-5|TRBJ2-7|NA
CASSYMGGAYEQYF
TGTGCCAGCAGTTACATGGGGGGGGCCTACGAGCAGTACTTC
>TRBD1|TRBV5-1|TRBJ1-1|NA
CASSIGQGLYTEAFF
TGCGCCAGCAGCATAGGACAGGGGCTTTACACTGAAGCTTTCTTT
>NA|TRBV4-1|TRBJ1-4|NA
CASSQDPGSNEKLFF
TGCGCCAGCAGCCAAGATCCTGGGTCAAATGAAAAACTGTTTTTT
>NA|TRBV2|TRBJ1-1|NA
CASSGTGGGTEAFF
TGTGCCAGCAGTGGAACAGGTGGGGGGACTGAAGCTTTCTTT
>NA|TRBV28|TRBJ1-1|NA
CASRGKGRTEAFF
TGTGCCAGCAGAGGAAAGGGAAGGACTGAAGCTTTCTTT
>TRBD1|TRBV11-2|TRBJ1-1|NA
CASSLTTGAGTEAFF
TGTGCCAGCAGCTTGACCACAGGGGCGGGAACTGAAGCTTTCTTT
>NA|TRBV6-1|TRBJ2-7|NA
CASSERGKKQYF
TGTGCCAGCAGTGAGAGGGGTAAGAAGCAGTACTTC
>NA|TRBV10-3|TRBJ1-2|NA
CAISETRYQGSYGYTF
TGTGCCATCAGTGAGACCCGATACCAGGGAAGCTATGGCTACACCTTC
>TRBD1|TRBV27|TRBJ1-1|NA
CASRVGQGVPEAFF
TGTGCCAGCAGGGTCGGACAGGGTGTTCCTGAAGCTTTCTTT
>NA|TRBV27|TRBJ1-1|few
CASIKNPRRAEPWNTEAFF
TGTGCCAGCATAAAAAACCCCCGCCGCGCAGAACCTTGGAACACTGAAGCTTTCTTT
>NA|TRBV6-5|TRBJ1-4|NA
CASGLDSATNEKLFF
TGTGCCAGCGGTCTGGACAGCGCAACTAATGAAAAACTGTTTTTT
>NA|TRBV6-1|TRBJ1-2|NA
CASSEAATRIAGGYTF
TGTGCCAGCAGTGAAGCCGCAACCCGGATAGCCGGGGGCTACACCTTC
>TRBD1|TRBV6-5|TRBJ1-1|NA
CASRGQGRSEAFF
TGTGCCAGCAGGGGACAGGGGAGGTCTGAAGCTTTCTTT
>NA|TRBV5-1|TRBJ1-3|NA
CASSLTGYGNTIYF
TGCGCCAGCAGCTTAACAGGGTATGGAAACACCATATATTTT
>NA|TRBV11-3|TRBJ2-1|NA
CASSRRDTPYNEQFF
TGTGCCAGCAGCCGTCGGGACACTCCCTACAATGAGCAGTTCTTC
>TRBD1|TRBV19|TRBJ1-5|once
CASSRTGGTNQPQHF
TGTGCCAGTAGTCGGACAGGGGGAACCAATCAGCCCCAGCATTTT
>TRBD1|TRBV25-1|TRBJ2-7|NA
CASTDRGRYEQYF
TGTGCCAGCACGGACAGGGGGAGGTACGAGCAGTACTTC
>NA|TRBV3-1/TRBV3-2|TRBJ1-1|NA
CASSQWGAEAFF
TGTGCCAGCAGCCAATGGGGCGCTGAAGCTTTCTTT
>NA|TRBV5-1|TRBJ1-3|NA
CASSTDGSSGNTIYF
TGCGCCAGCAGCACGGACGGCAGCTCTGGAAACACCATATATTTT
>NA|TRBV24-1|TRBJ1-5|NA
CATSDAGRGDQPQHF
TGTGCCACCAGTGATGCGGGGAGGGGCGATCAGCCCCAGCATTTT
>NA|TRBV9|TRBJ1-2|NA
CASSVVRDTGGYTF
TGTGCCAGCAGCGTAGTGAGGGATACTGGGGGCTACACCTTC